The next 32 T cell receptor beta chains were all read from a single sample in a study (dated by TCRdb to the mid-2010s). Tregs were isolated as CD4+CD25+CD127-/low cells. The library was generated by 5' RACE. TCRdb lists the instrument as Illumina MiSeq. TCRdb took the public reads, trimmed them with fastp at Q25, ran MiXCR for clone calling and kept in-frame beta chains. CDR3 protein duplicates are merged, each entry listing the most common genes and DNA. Counted in this sample were 35,000 to 50,000 distinct CDR3 sequences; 22% of them appeared once. The ten largest clonotypes hold more than 4% of the sample. Sequencing was done on a sample of Tregs sorted from blood. The origin of the receptors is a female donor with breast cancer.

This clonotype has more than one count but fewer than ten. The junction departs from germline at one end; a sequencing error may be responsible. CDR3 in amino acids: CASSVAGGPSEQYF. The CDR3 coding sequence is TGTGCCAGCAGTGTAGCGGGAGGGCCTTCCGAGCAGTACTTC. The chain uses TRBV12-3 or TRBV12-4 and TRBJ2-7; 11 nucleotides align to TRBD2. The CDR3 extends over 14 amino acids.

The V gene is TRBV7-2, the J gene TRBJ2-1; 7 nucleotides agree with TRBD2. The ends lost 5 bases at V and 4 bases at J; junction bases unmatched: 14. CDR3 size: 17 residues. The germline gives CDR1 SGHTA, CDR2 FQGNSA. The CDR3 nucleotides are TGTGCCAGCAGCCCCCCTAGCGTATCTAGCGGATACAATGAGCAGTTCTTC. This gives the protein CASSPPSVSSGYNEQFF. Full variable domain (outside the CDR3, taken from reference TRBV7-2 and TRBJ2-1): GAGVSQSPSNKVTEKGKDVELRCDPISGHTALYWYRQSLGQGLEFLIYFQGNSAPDKSGLPSDRFSAERTGGSVSTLTIQRTQQEDSAVYLCASSPPSVSSGYNEQFFGPGTRLTVL.

This clonotype was recorded at least ten times. The rearrangement links TRBV4-1 to TRBJ2-6; D unresolved. V lost 5 bases and J lost 0, with 14 bases in between. The CDR3 contains 17 residues. Germline V gene data show CDR1 as MGHRA and CDR2 as YSYEKL. CDR3 residues: CASSKGILYSGANVLTF. The CDR3 bases are TGCGCCAGCAGCAAGGGAATTCTTTACTCTGGGGCCAACGTCCTGACTTTC.

This clonotype was observed many times. The chain joins TRBV10-3 to TRBJ1-4, with D unclear. V dropped 0 bases and J dropped 2 bases, with 10 bases sitting between them. The CDR3 runs to 16 residues. Germline CDR1 ENHRY, CDR2 SYGVKD. CDR3 loop: CAISESSGSTNEKLFF. The DNA of the CDR3 is TGTGCCATCAGTGAGTCGAGCGGTTCTACTAATGAAAAACTGTTTTTT.

In regard to this clonotype: A much larger clone is a single base away; this may be a read error. The rearrangement uses TRBV5-1 and TRBJ2-2, with D unresolved. The V gene lost 2 bases and the J gene lost 6 bases, with 8 bases spanning the gap. The CDR3 loop spans 13 amino acids. In germline, CDR1 is SGHRS, CDR2 YFSETQ. The DNA for the CDR3 is TGCGCCAGCAGCTTTGACGCCGCCGGGGAGCTGTTTTTT. This sequence encodes CASSFDAAGELFF.

The chain uses TRBV7-3 and TRBJ2-7, with 11 bases that match TRBD1. This CDR3 has 14 residues. Germline CDR1 is SGHTA and CDR2 is FQGTGA. The J segment lost 4 bases and the V segment lost 5 bases, leaving 4 bases of the junction unmatched. CDR3 in amino acids: CASSPGQGEYEQYF. The CDR3 coding sequence is TGTGCCAGCAGCCCGGGACAGGGGGAGTACGAGCAGTACTTC.

This rearrangement joins TRBV6-2 or TRBV6-3 to TRBJ1-5, with 7 positions matching TRBD1. This CDR3 has 18 amino acids. Unmatched junction bases numbered 10, after V lost 2 bases and J lost 0 bases. Germline values: CDR1 MNHEY, CDR2 SVGEGT. CDR3 residues: CASSYRLGTDYSNQPQHF. In DNA, the CDR3 is TGTGCCAGCAGTTACCGCCTTGGGACAGATTATAGCAATCAGCCCCAGCATTTT.

Within the sample, this clonotype is medium-sized (0.01 to 0.1%). The chain is built from TRBV6-5 and TRBJ2-3, with TRBD2 matching over 7 bases. The CDR3 is made up of 15 amino acids. Germline trimming cut 6 bases from V and 3 bases from J; bases unmatched to any gene: 9. The V gene's germline CDR1 is MNHEY and CDR2 SVGAGI. CDR3 protein: CASSWRGGSTDTQYF. The CDR3 DNA reads TGTGCCAGCAGCTGGAGGGGCGGGAGTACAGATACGCAGTATTTT.

The sample holds many counts of this clonotype. The chain is built from TRBV29-1 and TRBJ1-1; D might be TRBD1 (5 bases). V shed 6 bases and J shed 10 bases, with 15 bases lying between them. The CDR3 extends over 11 amino acids. Germline V CDR1 and CDR2: SQVTM, ANQGSEA. This CDR3 is CSVGGLGAAFF. Here the CDR3 DNA reads TGCAGCGTAGGAGGGCTTGGGGCAGCTTTCTTT.

Concerning this clonotype itself: Compared with germline, one end of the junction differs, possibly owing to a read error. The chain combines TRBV6-5 with TRBJ1-3; D may be TRBD1 (6 bases). CDR1 is MNHEY, CDR2 SVGAGI, per germline. The CDR3 covers 17 residues. The CDR3 here is CASSYSTGHSSGSTIYF. CDR3 in DNA: TGTGCCAGCAGTTACTCAACGGGACACAGCTCTGGAAGCACCATATATTTT.

The chain carries TRBV5-1 and TRBJ1-2; D is ambiguous. Trimming shortened V by 0 bases and J by 7 bases, and 16 bases separated the two germline ends. Germline CDR1 and CDR2: SGHRS and YFSETQ. The CDR3 spans 15 residues. In DNA, the CDR3 is TGCGCCAGCAGCTTGGCCTCGGGCAGTTCTGGTGGCTACACCTTC. It specifies CASSLASGSSGGYTF.

This clonotype was seen a few times. This rearrangement joins TRBV5-6 to TRBJ2-5; the D gene is possibly TRBD1 (5 bases). Germline assignment: CDR1 SGHDT and CDR2 YYEEEE. The CDR3 has 15 residues. Trimming removed 0 bases at V and 5 bases at J, with 14 bases between. CDR3 residues: CASSLGQGGIETQYF. The CDR3 DNA reads as TGTGCCAGCAGCTTGGGCCAGGGTGGTATTGAGACCCAGTACTTC. The full variable domain, with the rest looked up from reference TRBV5-6 and TRBJ2-5, is DAGVTQSPTHLIKTRGQQVTLRCSPKSGHDTVSWYQQALGQGPQFIFQYYEEEERQRGNFPDRFSGHQFPNYSSELNVNALLLGDSALYLCASSLGQGGIETQYFGPGTRLLVL.

This clonotype was counted at least ten times. The gene calls are TRBV7-8 and TRBJ2-3; D unresolved. The V gene lost 6 bases and the J gene lost 1 base, with 8 bases spanning the gap. The CDR3 consists of 13 residues. The germline gives CDR1 SGHVS, CDR2 FQNEAQ. CDR3 in amino acids: CASRNVGTDTQYF. CDR3 bases: TGTGCCAGCAGGAATGTGGGCACAGATACGCAGTATTTT.

On this clonotype itself: A much larger clone sits a single nucleotide away, making a read error possible. The gene calls are TRBV5-1 and TRBJ2-6; 10 bases map to TRBD2. Per the germline V gene, CDR1 is SGHRS and CDR2 is YFSETQ. The CDR3 covers 19 residues. Here the CDR3 DNA reads TGCGCCAGCAGCTTTCTCCCTAGCGGGAGTGGCTCTGGGGCCAACGCCCTGACTTTC. Translating gives CASSFLPSGSGSGANALTF. Complete variable domain (other parts from reference TRBV5-1 and TRBJ2-6): KAGVTQTPRYLIKTRGQQVTLSCSPISGHRSVSWYQQTPGQGLQFLFEYFSETQRNKGNFPGRFSGRQFSNSRSEMNVSTLELGDSALYLCASSFLPSGSGSGANALTFGAGSRLTVL.

This clonotype was observed a handful of times. This chain connects TRBV5-1 to TRBJ2-2; perhaps TRBD1 as D (5 bases). The CDR3 spans 15 residues. From germline, CDR1 is SGHRS and CDR2 YFSETQ. Trimming removed 2 bases at V and 5 bases at J, with 13 bases between. CDR3 sequence: CASSFAGLYTGELFF. CDR3 nucleotides: TGCGCCAGCAGCTTTGCAGGGCTTTATACCGGGGAGCTGTTTTTT.

The chain uses TRBV5-1 and TRBJ2-3; 7 bases map to TRBD1. The CDR3 is 16 amino acids. Germline assignment: CDR1 SGHRS and CDR2 YFSETQ. V shed 9 bases and J 1 base; nucleotides not matched to a gene: 14. The chain's CDR3 is CATTRSPGQRTDTQYF. Written as DNA, the CDR3 is TGCGCCACTACCAGATCTCCGGGACAGCGCACAGATACGCAGTATTTT.

This rearrangement joins TRBV7-2 to TRBJ2-3; 7 nucleotides match TRBD2. Germline loops: CDR1 SGHTA, CDR2 FQGNSA. The CDR3 consists of 14 residues. Losses at the gene ends were 2 bases for V and 3 bases for J; bases not matched to a gene: 2. Here the CDR3 DNA reads TGTGCCAGCAGCTTATACGGGAGGACAGATACGCAGTATTTT. Its translation: CASSLYGRTDTQYF. Together with reference TRBV7-2 and TRBJ2-3, the CDR3 gives the full variable domain: GAGVSQSPSNKVTEKGKDVELRCDPISGHTALYWYRQSLGQGLEFLIYFQGNSAPDKSGLPSDRFSAERTGGSVSTLTIQRTQQEDSAVYLCASSLYGRTDTQYFGPGTRLTVL.

This chain links TRBV4-1 with TRBJ1-5; 9 positions match TRBD1. V lost 3 bases to trimming and J lost 5 bases; unmatched junction nucleotides: 5. The CDR3 has 15 amino acids. Germline V gene lookup returns CDR1 MGHRA and CDR2 YSYEKL. CDR3 nucleotide sequence: TGCGCCAGCAGCCAGGACAGGGGAGGCGATCAGCCCCAGCATTTT. This gives the protein CASSQDRGGDQPQHF.

Remarks on this clonotype: This may be a read error: a much more frequent sequence differs by one nucleotide. This rearrangement joins TRBV4-1 to TRBJ2-7; D is possibly TRBD1 (7 bases). In germline, CDR1 is MGHRA, CDR2 YSYEKL. The CDR3 length is 14 residues. As DNA, the CDR3 is TGCGCCAGCAGCCCAAAGACAGGGACTTACGAGCAGAACTTC. Its protein product is CASSPKTGTYEQNF.

The genes are TRBV15 and TRBJ2-7, with D perhaps given as TRBD1 or TRBD2 (6 bases each). V was trimmed by 0 bases and J by 4 bases, leaving 25 bases between them. The CDR3 runs 19 residues. Germline V CDR1 and CDR2: LNHNV, YYDKDF (reference sequence). Here the CDR3 DNA reads TGTGCCACCAGCAGAGAACCGGGGGCAACGGGAGTCAGATGGTACGAGCAGTACTTC. This gives the protein CATSREPGATGVRWYEQYF.

The table lists this clonotype with a few counts. The chain joins TRBV6-6 to TRBJ2-7, with D unclear. Trimming pared 5 bases from V and 4 bases from J, leaving 12 bases between. Germline-derived CDR1 and CDR2 are MNHNY and SVGAGI (reference sequence). The CDR3 is 13 residues long. The CDR3 region has the DNA TGTGCCAGCAGTGATGTGCGCGTATACGAGCAGTACTTC. Its protein product is CASSDVRVYEQYF.

This clonotype appeared a few times. The chain joins TRBV11-2 to TRBJ2-3, with D perhaps matching TRBD2 (6 bases). Germline CDR1 SGHAT, CDR2 FQNNGV. The CDR3 is 16 residues long. V was cut by 6 bases and J by 4 bases, with 20 bases left in between. CDR3 protein: CASRHGRDFSPDTQYF. For the CDR3, the DNA is TGTGCCAGCAGGCATGGGCGGGACTTTTCCCCAGATACGCAGTATTTT.

The chain employs TRBV5-1 and TRBJ2-1; maybe TRBD2 (6 bases). The V and J ends lost 6 bases and 11 bases respectively, with 21 bases between them. CDR3 length: 14 amino acids. CDR1 and CDR2 from the germline V gene are SGHRS and YFSETQ. CDR3 in amino acids: CASTNGDSGAKQFF. For the CDR3, the DNA is TGCGCCAGCACCAATGGGGATAGCGGTGCCAAGCAGTTCTTC.

This clonotype has at least ten counts. The rearrangement joins TRBV5-1 to TRBJ1-1, with D hard to call. V lost 2 bases to trimming and J lost 1 base, with 12 bases between them. The CDR3 is made up of 15 amino acids. Looked up from germline, CDR1 is SGHRS and CDR2 is YFSETQ. Here the CDR3 reads CASSLGDLGNTEAFF. For the CDR3, the DNA is TGCGCCAGCAGCTTAGGAGACCTAGGGAACACTGAAGCTTTCTTT.

This clonotype was observed at least ten times. The chain joins TRBV6-1 to TRBJ1-2, with TRBD1 matching over 7 bases. The CDR3 is made up of 14 amino acids. The germline V gene has CDR1 MNHNS and CDR2 SASEGT. V dropped 1 base and J dropped 4; count of bases not matched to a gene: 3. CDR3 nucleotides: TGTGCCAGCAGTGAAGGAGGGGGCGGCTATGGCTACACCTTC. Residues: CASSEGGGGYGYTF.

This clonotype has more than one count but fewer than ten. This chain links TRBV5-1 with TRBJ2-5; weak D call: TRBD2 (5 bases). Germline values: CDR1 SGHRS, CDR2 YFSETQ. The CDR3 contains 12 residues. The ends were cut back, 3 bases at V and 8 bases at J, with 11 bases in the middle. This CDR3 is CASSSDSPTQYF. Written as DNA, the CDR3 is TGCGCCAGCAGCTCGGACTCACCTACCCAGTACTTC.

A word on this clonotype: One base away lies a much larger clone, so this may be a sequencing read error. The CDR3 end shows no conserved phenylalanine or tryptophan, and so a read error is likely. The genes are TRBV5-1 and TRBJ1-1; no reliable D call. V was shortened by 0 bases and J by 5 bases, with 2 bases between the two germline ends. The CDR3 covers 11 residues. The germline gives CDR1 SGHRS, CDR2 YFSETQ. CDR3 nucleotides: TGCGCCAGCAGCTTGGGTACTGAAGCTTTCTCT. It is translated as CASSLGTEAFS.

On this clonotype itself: No conserved phenylalanine or tryptophan ends this CDR3, so it is likely a read error. The V and J genes are TRBV12-3 or TRBV12-4 and TRBJ1-2; 9 bases map to TRBD1. With 6 bases clipped from V and 0 bases from J, the junction kept 5 bases outside the gene matches. CDR3 length: 15 residues. The CDR3 nucleotides read TGTGCCAGCAGCCTACAGGGGGCCGCTAACTATGGCTACACCCTC. As protein: CASSLQGAANYGYTL.

This clonotype showed up just a few times. V and J are TRBV6-6 and TRBJ2-1; 10 bases map to TRBD2. After removal of 5 bases from V and 9 bases from J, the junction contained 4 bases not matched to a gene. The CDR3 length is 13 residues. CDR1 MNHNY and CDR2 SVGAGI come from the germline V gene (reference sequence). CDR3 loop: CASSLLAGSEQFF. CDR3 in DNA: TGTGCCAGCAGTCTACTAGCGGGATCTGAGCAGTTCTTC.

The chain links TRBV5-6 to TRBJ2-5, with 8 bases matching TRBD1. V shed 1 base, J shed 5 bases, and the junction held 7 bases outside the gene matches. The germline V gene has CDR1 SGHDT and CDR2 YYEEEE. The CDR3 extends over 15 amino acids. The CDR3 reads CASSLWVTGVETQYF. DNA of the CDR3: TGTGCCAGCAGCTTGTGGGTGACAGGGGTGGAGACCCAGTACTTC.

V and J are TRBV6-5 and TRBJ2-4; no firm D call. V was shortened by 6 bases and J by 0 bases, with 12 bases between the two germline ends. Germline values: CDR1 MNHEY, CDR2 SVGAGI. The CDR3 runs to 15 residues. The CDR3 region is CASRRLGLAKNIQYF. The CDR3 nucleotides read TGTGCCAGCAGACGACTGGGTCTAGCCAAAAACATTCAGTACTTC.

This clonotype was recorded a few times. This chain uses TRBV7-2 with TRBJ2-7; 11 positions agree with TRBD2. The ends lost 2 bases at V and 4 bases at J; junction bases unmatched: 4. This CDR3 contains 15 residues. Germline CDR1 SGHTA, CDR2 FQGNSA. CDR3 coding DNA: TGTGCCAGCAGCTTACGACTAGCGGGACTATACGAGCAGTACTTC. Amino acids: CASSLRLAGLYEQYF.